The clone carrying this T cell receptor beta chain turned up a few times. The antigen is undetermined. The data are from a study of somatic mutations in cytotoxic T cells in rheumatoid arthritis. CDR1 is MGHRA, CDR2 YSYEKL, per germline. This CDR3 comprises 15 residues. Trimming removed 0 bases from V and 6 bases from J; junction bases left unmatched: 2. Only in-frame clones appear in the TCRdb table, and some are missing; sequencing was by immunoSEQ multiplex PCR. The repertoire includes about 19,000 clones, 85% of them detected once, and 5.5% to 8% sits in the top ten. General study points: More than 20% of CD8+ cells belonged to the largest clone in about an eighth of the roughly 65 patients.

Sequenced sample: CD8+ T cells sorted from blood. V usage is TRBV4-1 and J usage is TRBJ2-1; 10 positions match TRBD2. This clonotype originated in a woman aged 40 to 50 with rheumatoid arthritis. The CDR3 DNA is TGCGCCAGCAGCCAAGAAATAGCGGGGGGCAATGAGCAGTTCTTC. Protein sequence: CASSQEIAGGNEQFF.